These 20 T cell receptor beta chains were sequenced from one sample in a study of cytomegalovirus exposure and HLA in healthy donors. The PCR employed 60 Vbeta primers together with 13 Jbeta primers. Generated by immunoSEQ multiplex PCR, the TCRdb table keeps only in-frame clones and is missing some. The sample carries approximately 220,000 clones, approximately 83% recorded once. Input material: PBMCs. Receptor source: a boy aged 2 to 10 in good health and CMV-seronegative.

V usage is TRBV28 and J usage is TRBJ1-4; possible D gene TRBD1, 6 bases. The germline V gene has CDR1 MDHEN and CDR2 SYDVKM. V lost 2 bases and J lost 0, with 10 bases in between. This CDR3 is 16 amino acids long. The CDR3 region is CASSLEGQPTNEKLFF. CDR3 in DNA: TGTGCCAGCAGTTTAGAAGGACAGCCAACTAATGAAAAACTGTTTTTT.

V and J are TRBV11-2 and TRBJ1-1; D is perhaps TRBD1 (6 bases). The germline V gene has CDR1 SGHAT and CDR2 FQNNGV. CDR3 length: 13 residues. With 1 base removed from V and 7 bases from J, the gap between germline ends came to 10 bases. CDR3: CASSLVVRGEAFF. CDR3 nucleotide sequence: TGTGCCAGCAGCTTAGTTGTCAGGGGTGAAGCTTTCTTT.

V is TRBV4-1 and J is TRBJ1-1; weak D call: TRBD1 (5 bases). Germline V CDR1 and CDR2: MGHRA, YSYEKL. V gave up 2 bases and J gave up 2 bases, with 12 bases separating them. There are 15 residues in the CDR3. The CDR3 loop reads CASSQQGNVNTEAFF. The CDR3 DNA reads as TGCGCCAGCAGCCAACAGGGTAATGTAAACACTGAAGCTTTCTTT.

V is TRBV9 and J is TRBJ2-3; 8 bases are shared with TRBD2. The J segment lost 2 bases and the V segment lost 3 bases, leaving 8 bases of the junction unmatched. The CDR3 is made up of 16 amino acids. From germline, CDR1 is SGDLS and CDR2 YYNGEE. CDR3 DNA sequence: TGTGCCAGCAGCGAGGGGGTAGCGGGAAACACAGATACGCAGTATTTT. Translated, it gives CASSEGVAGNTDTQYF.

This clone showed up just once. The V gene is TRBV10-3, the J gene TRBJ2-5; TRBD2 matches 8 bases. CDR1 is ENHRY and CDR2 is SYGVKD in the germline V gene. V dropped 0 bases and J dropped 2; count of bases not matched to a gene: 5. The CDR3 sequence is 16 residues long. The CDR3 DNA follows: TGTGCCATCAGTGAGTCGGGACTAGTTATTCAAGAGACCCAGTACTTC. Translating it yields CAISESGLVIQETQYF.

The rearrangement uses TRBV30 and TRBJ2-5; 10 bases line up with TRBD2. CDR3 length: 14 residues. Germline V gives CDR1 GTSNPN, CDR2 SVGIG (reference sequence). CDR3 amino acids: CASSSGGLQETQYF. The CDR3 region has the DNA TGTGCTTCCTCTAGCGGGGGCCTCCAAGAGACCCAGTACTTC.

The gene calls are TRBV7-9 and TRBJ2-1; 12 bases match TRBD1. Germline-derived CDR1 and CDR2 are SEHNR and FQNEAQ (reference sequence). The CDR3 spans 18 residues. J lost 5 bases, V lost 6 bases, and 14 bases had no gene match. CDR3 DNA sequence: TGTGCCAGCAGTCTCCTGGGGACAGGGGGCGGGAGGGACAATGAGCAGTTCTTC. Protein product: CASSLLGTGGGRDNEQFF.

To note about this clone: Mismatch with germline at one junction end may stem from a read error. This chain connects TRBV20-1 to TRBJ2-7; possibly TRBD2 for D (6 bases). The CDR3 runs to 10 residues. Germline lookup yields CDR1 DFQATT and CDR2 SNEGSKA (reference sequence). CDR3 sequence: CPGLHYEQYF. As DNA, the CDR3 is TGTCCGGGACTCCACTACGAGCAGTACTTC.

The rearrangement links TRBV18 to TRBJ2-1, with 7 positions matching TRBD2. The CDR3 has 17 residues. V dropped 0 bases and J dropped 7; count of bases not matched to a gene: 12. Germline V gene data show CDR1 as KGHSH and CDR2 as LQKENI. CDR3 loop: CASSPPMGGTAGNEQFF. CDR3 DNA: TGTGCCAGCTCACCACCAATGGGAGGGACGGCGGGAAATGAGCAGTTCTTC.

J is TRBJ2-7 and V is TRBV7-9; 9 bases are a match to TRBD1. The germline V gene has CDR1 SEHNR and CDR2 FQNEAQ (reference sequence). V trimming: 5 bases; J trimming: 4 bases; junction bases outside the gene matches: 9. The CDR3 extends over 15 amino acids. Here the CDR3 DNA reads TGTGCCAGCAGCACCTGGACAGGGGAGGGTTACGAGCAGTACTTC. It specifies CASSTWTGEGYEQYF.

The V gene is TRBV6-5, the J gene TRBJ2-5; D is possibly TRBD2 (6 bases). The germline V and J ends were trimmed by 6 bases and 7 bases, with 15 bases remaining between them. This CDR3 spans 13 amino acids. Germline V CDR1 and CDR2: MNHEY, SVGAGI. The CDR3 sequence is CASSTLGGATQYF. The CDR3 DNA follows: TGTGCCAGCAGCACCTTAGGAGGGGCGACCCAGTACTTC.

This clone has only a few counts. The genes are TRBV7-6 and TRBJ1-2, with D perhaps matching TRBD1 (5 bases). The germline V and J ends were trimmed by 5 bases and 6 bases, with 13 bases remaining between them. The length of the CDR3 is 13 residues. Germline-derived CDR1 and CDR2 are SGHVS and FNYEAQ. CDR3 amino acids: CASSLEWGDGYTF. The DNA of the CDR3 is TGTGCCAGCAGCCTTGAGTGGGGGGATGGCTACACCTTC.

This clone showed up just once. V gene TRBV27 combines with J gene TRBJ1-4; no definite D call. CDR1 is MNHEY, CDR2 SMNVEV, per germline (reference sequence). This CDR3 is built from 15 residues. Trimming cost V 0 bases and J 3 bases, with 8 bases left between them. The CDR3 sequence is CASSLSMGANEKLFF. The CDR3 DNA sequence: TGTGCCAGCAGTTTATCTATGGGAGCTAATGAAAAACTGTTTTTT. Together with reference TRBV27 and TRBJ1-4, the CDR3 gives the full variable domain: EAQVTQNPRYLITVTGKKLTVTCSQNMNHEYMSWYRQDPGLGLRQIYYSMNVEVTDKGDVPEGYKVSRKEKRNFPLILESPSPNQTSLYFCASSLSMGANEKLFFGSGTQLSVL.

The rearrangement uses TRBV7-9 and TRBJ1-1; 7 nucleotides agree with TRBD1. After removal of 5 bases from V and 4 bases from J, the junction contained 10 bases not matched to a gene. The germline V gene encodes CDR1 SEHNR and CDR2 FQNEAQ (reference sequence). The CDR3 is 15 amino acids. In nucleotides, the CDR3 is TGTGCCAGCAGCCCTACAGGGGAGTGGGGCACTGAAGCTTTCTTT. The encoded protein is CASSPTGEWGTEAFF.

This rearrangement joins TRBV7-3 to TRBJ2-5; 7 bases are a match to TRBD2. The J segment lost 5 bases and the V segment lost 5 bases, leaving 11 bases of the junction unmatched. In germline, CDR1 is SGHTA, CDR2 FQGTGA. This CDR3 comprises 15 residues. This chain's CDR3 is CASSHSGLVSETQYF. The CDR3 nucleotides read TGTGCCAGCAGCCACTCCGGACTAGTATCTGAGACCCAGTACTTC.

Details on this clone: Other DNA sequences of this sample code for an identical CDR3. The J gene is TRBJ1-3, the V gene TRBV30; D call uncertain. In germline, CDR1 is GTSNPN, CDR2 SVGIG (reference sequence). The CDR3 totals 12 residues. V dropped 0 bases and J dropped 4 bases, with 4 bases sitting between them. Written as DNA, the CDR3 is TGTGCCTGGAGTGTATCGGGAAACACCATATATTTT. Residues: CAWSVSGNTIYF.

The chain uses TRBV10-3 and TRBJ1-2; possible D gene TRBD1, 6 bases. Looked up from germline, CDR1 is ENHRY and CDR2 is SYGVKD. Trimming shortened V by 6 bases and J by 8 bases, and 16 bases separated the two germline ends. The CDR3 has 13 residues. DNA for the CDR3: TGTGCCATCAGCCTGACAGGTCGAGAGGGCTACACCTTC. Its translation: CAISLTGREGYTF.

A remark on this clone: Other DNA sequences in this specimen translate into the identical CDR3. V usage is TRBV18 and J usage is TRBJ1-5; weak D call: TRBD1 (5 bases). This CDR3 region has 13 residues. Between the trimmed V and J ends, which lost 3 bases and 4 bases, there was a span of 7 bases. Per germline, CDR1 KGHSH and CDR2 LQKENI. DNA for the CDR3: TGTGCCAGCTCACCCGACAGAAATCAGCCCCAGCATTTT. Its translation is CASSPDRNQPQHF.

This clone was seen a single time. The rearrangement links TRBV27 to TRBJ1-5; no firm D call. This CDR3 spans 17 amino acids. Germline V gene lookup returns CDR1 MNHEY and CDR2 SMNVEV (reference sequence). V lost 4 bases, J lost 0 bases, and 16 bases lay in between. CDR3 sequence reads: CASSSRPPEYSNQPQHF. The CDR3 DNA sequence: TGTGCCAGCAGTTCCCGGCCGCCGGAGTATAGCAATCAGCCCCAGCATTTT.

In DNA form, the CDR3 reads TGTGCCAGCAGCTGGGTAACACCGGGACAGAGATACGAGCAGTACTTC. This gives the protein CASSWVTPGQRYEQYF. The genes are TRBV28 and TRBJ2-7, with 7 bases lining up with TRBD1. CDR1 is MDHEN and CDR2 is SYDVKM in the germline V gene. J lost 4 bases, V lost 6 bases, and 15 bases had no gene match. The CDR3 spans 16 residues.